The entry below gives a single T cell receptor (beta chain) sequence along with its context. Its antigen is undetermined. V lost 6 bases and J lost 7; bases outside the gene matches: 9. In germline, CDR1 is MDHEN, CDR2 SYDVKM. The CDR3 consists of 13 residues. The entry originates in a study of a mutant IDH1 vaccine in newly diagnosed glioma. About the study: The first vaccination came 4-6 weeks after radiotherapy alone, or with temozolomide cycles. Overall study findings and caveats: Vaccine-induced responses were seen in under 95% of patients, spanning several MHC alleles.

Produced via immunoSEQ multiplex PCR; TCRdb's table is partial and in-frame only. The sample lists roughly 61,000 clones, 80% occurring once. Time point in this sample: week 11, during vaccination. Each vaccine dose was 300 ug of mutant IDH1 20-mer peptide, with topical imiquimod. This sequence originates from a man aged 45-60 years with glioma. Sequencing used PBMCs, obtained from a glioma patient whose treatment included an IDH1 peptide vaccine. This chain links TRBV28 with TRBJ2-7; 7 nucleotides agree with TRBD2. The CDR3 DNA follows: TGTGCCAGCAGCCGCGGGGGAACGGGGGAGCAGTACTTC. The encoded protein is CASSRGGTGEQYF.